These 15 T cell receptor beta chains share one sample of origin, sequenced in a study of blood T cell repertoires in COVID-19. TCRdb's copy holds only in-frame clones and misses some; the assay was immunoSEQ multiplex PCR. The data show 85,000 or so clones, with 90% to 95% seen just once and 4% to 5.5% held by the top ten. Sequences were obtained from peripheral blood. The source of these receptors is a human donor with active COVID-19. The donor label of this sample is uncertain.

This chain connects TRBV7-9 to TRBJ2-7, with 7 bases identical to TRBD1. The germline V gene has CDR1 SEHNR and CDR2 FQNEAQ (reference sequence). This CDR3 has 16 amino acids. Trimming took 7 bases from V and 2 from J; bases not matched to a gene: 14. The CDR3 DNA sequence: TGTGCCAGCACCCCAGCTGGGACAGATAAAGCCTACGAGCAGTACTTC. Its translation is CASTPAGTDKAYEQYF.

This chain uses TRBV12-5 with TRBJ1-4; TRBD1 matches 7 bases. J gave up 7 bases and V 6 bases, and 8 bases lay outside the gene matches. The germline CDR1 and CDR2 sequences are LGHNT and FRNRAP. The CDR3 spans 14 residues. DNA of the CDR3: TGTGCTAGTGGAGCTGACAGGGCCGTTGAAAAACTGTTTTTT. Protein sequence: CASGADRAVEKLFF.

On this clone itself: The conserved final phenylalanine or tryptophan is absent from the CDR3, which likely points to a read error. It is unclear where the CDR3 begins or ends on the DNA, so no DNA is shown, and the CDR3 is as TCRdb lists it. The rearrangement links TRBV12-2 to TRBJ1-2. TRBV12-2 is noted as a pseudogene. The CDR3 spans 11 residues, counting both ends. The CDR3 protein is CASRLCKILED.

This chain uses TRBV9 with TRBJ2-7; 8 nucleotides match TRBD1. CDR1 and CDR2 from the germline V gene are SGDLS and YYNGEE. Losses at the gene ends were 4 bases for V and 2 bases for J; bases not matched to a gene: 8. The CDR3 has 15 amino acids. The CDR3 sequence is CASSPHGQGAYEQYF. The CDR3 DNA follows: TGTGCCAGCAGCCCCCACGGACAGGGCGCCTACGAGCAGTACTTC.

The V gene is TRBV28, the J gene TRBJ1-2, with 12 bases that match TRBD1. V was pared by 3 bases and J by 8 bases, with 4 bases of the junction left unmatched. CDR3 size: 14 residues. Germline CDR1 is MDHEN and CDR2 is SYDVKM. CDR3: CASSFGTGGRGYTF. CDR3 nucleotide sequence: TGTGCCAGCAGTTTCGGGACAGGGGGCCGGGGCTACACCTTC.

The chain uses TRBV29-1 and TRBJ2-1, with D possibly being TRBD2 (6 bases). Trimming left V 7 bases short and J 5 bases short, with 15 bases between. Germline V gene data show CDR1 as SQVTM and CDR2 as ANQGSEA. The CDR3 is 13 amino acids. The CDR3: CSARPGEDNEQFF. CDR3 DNA: TGCAGCGCTAGGCCGGGAGAGGACAATGAGCAGTTCTTC.

A single count supports this clone. The CDR3 DNA reads TGTGCCAGCAGCCCAGGTCAGGGGGCTGGTCAGCCCCAGCATTTT. Translated: CASSPGQGAGQPQHF. V and J are TRBV9 and TRBJ1-5, with 8 bases aligning to TRBD1. The CDR3 sequence is 15 residues long. CDR1 SGDLS and CDR2 YYNGEE come from the germline V gene. Trimming cost V 4 bases and J 6 bases; bases outside gene matches: 9.

The chain is built from TRBV5-6 and TRBJ1-5, with D tentatively TRBD1 (6 bases). Germline V lookup: CDR1 SGHDT, CDR2 YYEEEE. The CDR3 extends over 15 amino acids. Trimming cost V 4 bases and J 9 bases, with 20 bases left between them. The chain's CDR3 is CASSDGAGATRPQHF. The CDR3 nucleotides are TGTGCCAGCAGCGATGGGGCAGGGGCTACTCGGCCCCAGCATTTT.

The genes are TRBV27 and TRBJ1-2; D might be TRBD1 (5 bases). Germline values: CDR1 MNHEY, CDR2 SMNVEV (reference sequence). CDR3 length equals 14 residues. The V end was cut by 2 bases, the J end by 4 bases, with 11 bases between. The CDR3 loop is CASSLHDSRYGYTF. Written as DNA, the CDR3 is TGTGCCAGCAGTTTACACGACAGTCGCTATGGCTACACCTTC.

The J gene is TRBJ2-7, the V gene TRBV6-1; D might be TRBD1 (5 bases). CDR1 and CDR2 from the germline V gene are MNHNS and SASEGT. V dropped 2 bases and J dropped 0 bases, with 11 bases sitting between them. There are 15 residues in the CDR3. The CDR3 protein is CASSERGQSSYEQYF. The CDR3 nucleotides are TGTGCCAGCAGTGAAAGGGGTCAAAGCTCCTACGAGCAGTACTTC.

This clone appeared a single time. The V call is TRBV6-5, the J call TRBJ2-6, with D tentatively TRBD1 (5 bases). Trimming stripped 6 bases from V and 4 bases from J, with 10 bases between. This CDR3 has 14 amino acids. Looked up from germline, CDR1 is MNHEY and CDR2 is SVGAGI. CDR3 DNA sequence: TGTGCCAGCAGAGGGGATGGGGGGGCCAACGTCCTGACTTTC. Amino acids: CASRGDGGANVLTF.

On this clone itself: The junction and the germline gene differ at one end; a read error may be behind it. V and J are TRBV24-1 and TRBJ1-3; maybe TRBD1 (6 bases). The germline V gene has CDR1 KGHDR and CDR2 SFDVKD. The CDR3 has 15 amino acids. CDR3 sequence (DNA): TGTGCCACCAGTGATGGAGACAGGACTGGAAACACCTTATATTTT. Protein sequence: CATSDGDRTGNTLYF.

V usage is TRBV7-9 and J usage is TRBJ2-3; D perhaps matches TRBD1 (5 bases). CDR1 and CDR2 from the germline V gene are SEHNR and FQNEAQ (reference sequence). Trimming shortened V by 2 bases and J by 4 bases, and 19 bases separated the two germline ends. The CDR3 has 17 residues. For the CDR3, the DNA is TGTGCCAGCAGCTTATCAAAACAGGCAGTCTTGGCAGATACGCAGTATTTT. It codes for CASSLSKQAVLADTQYF.

This chain joins TRBV9 and TRBJ2-2, with D possibly matching TRBD2 (6 bases). The CDR3 extends over 20 amino acids. Trimming removed 0 bases from V and 2 bases from J, with 23 bases in between. The germline CDR1 and CDR2 sequences are SGDLS and YYNGEE. CDR3 coding DNA: TGTGCCAGCAGCGTAGGAATAGGTGTTGCCGGCGGGGAAAACACCGGGGAGCTGTTTTTT. It yields the protein CASSVGIGVAGGENTGELFF.

J is TRBJ1-6 and V is TRBV11-2; TRBD1 matches 8 bases. Germline V lookup: CDR1 SGHAT, CDR2 FQNNGV. The CDR3 is made up of 15 amino acids. Losses at the gene ends were 5 bases for V and 10 bases for J; bases not matched to a gene: 10. The CDR3 sequence is CASSARQGYRSPLHF. Written as DNA, the CDR3 is TGTGCCAGCAGCGCCCGACAGGGGTATAGATCACCCCTCCACTTT.